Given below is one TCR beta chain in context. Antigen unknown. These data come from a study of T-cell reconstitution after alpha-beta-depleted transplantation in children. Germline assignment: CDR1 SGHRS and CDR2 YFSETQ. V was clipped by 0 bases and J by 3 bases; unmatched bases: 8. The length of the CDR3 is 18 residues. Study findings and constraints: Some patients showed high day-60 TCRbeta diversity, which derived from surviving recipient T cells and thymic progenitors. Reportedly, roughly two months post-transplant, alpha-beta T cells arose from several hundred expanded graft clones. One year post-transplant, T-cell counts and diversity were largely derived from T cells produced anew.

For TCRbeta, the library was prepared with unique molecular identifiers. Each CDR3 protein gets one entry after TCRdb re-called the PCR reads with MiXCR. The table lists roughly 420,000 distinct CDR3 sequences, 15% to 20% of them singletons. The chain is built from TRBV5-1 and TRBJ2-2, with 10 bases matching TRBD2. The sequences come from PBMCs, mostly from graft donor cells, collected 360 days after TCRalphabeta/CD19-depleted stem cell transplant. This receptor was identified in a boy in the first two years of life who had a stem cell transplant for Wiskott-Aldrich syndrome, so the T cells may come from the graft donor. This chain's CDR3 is CASSLAGRTSGYTGELFF. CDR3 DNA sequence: TGCGCCAGCAGCTTGGCAGGACGGACTAGCGGTTACACCGGGGAGCTGTTTTTT. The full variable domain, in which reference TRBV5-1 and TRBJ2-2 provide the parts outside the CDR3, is KAGVTQTPRYLIKTRGQQVTLSCSPISGHRSVSWYQQTPGQGLQFLFEYFSETQRNKGNFPGRFSGRQFSNSRSEMNVSTLELGDSALYLCASSLAGRTSGYTGELFFGEGSRLTVL.